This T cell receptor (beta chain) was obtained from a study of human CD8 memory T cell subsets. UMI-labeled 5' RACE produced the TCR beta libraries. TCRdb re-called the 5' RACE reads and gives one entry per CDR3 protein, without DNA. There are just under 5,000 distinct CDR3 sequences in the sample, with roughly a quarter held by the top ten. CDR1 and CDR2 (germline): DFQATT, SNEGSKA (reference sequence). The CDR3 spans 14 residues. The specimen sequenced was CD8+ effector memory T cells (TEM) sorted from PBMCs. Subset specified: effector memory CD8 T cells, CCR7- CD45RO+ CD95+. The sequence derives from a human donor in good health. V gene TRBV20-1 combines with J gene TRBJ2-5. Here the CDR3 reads CSARDGGKQETQYF.